The present TCR beta chain was sequenced within a study of monozygotic twins with inflammatory bowel disease. CDR1 is MDHEN and CDR2 is SYDVKM in the germline V gene. CDR3 length equals 18 residues. Both the TCRalpha cDNA and the TCRbeta cDNA were taken through two nested PCRs, lasting approximately 16 and 10 cycles. TCRdb re-called the 5' RACE reads; one entry per CDR3 protein, DNA not given. This repertoire includes more than 110,000 distinct CDR3 sequences. V is TRBV28 and J is TRBJ2-2; TCRdb calls TRBD1, which cannot be checked without DNA. The receptor was isolated from a human donor with ulcerative colitis or Crohn's disease, or a healthy co-twin of an affected twin (not recorded which). Sequenced input: blood. CDR3 residues: CASSSPTGAIFGTGELFF.